These T cell receptor beta chains were read from a single sample in a study of OX40 agonist ivuxolimab in advanced cancers. Data came from immunoSEQ multiplex PCR; TCRdb stores just in-frame clones and leaves some out. The sample lists 65,000 to 70,000 clones, 85% to 90% occurring once. Sample: CD4+ or CD8+ T cells sorted from blood, taken in a trial of the OX40 agonist ivuxolimab. The receptors come from an adult with an advanced solid tumor such as melanoma, head and neck, liver or kidney cancer. Each CDR3 is given with its conserved first and last residue. A D gene is named only where the DNA matches it firmly. Only part of the rows carry a size: once, few, many, or a class if the clone is expanded.

cdr3_aa cdr3_nt v_call d_call j_call clone_size
CASSKADSYYGYTF TGTGCCAGCAGCAAAGCGGACAGTTACTATGGCTACACCTTC TRBV21-1 . TRBJ1-2 .
CASSSPGDRGPGSYEQYF TGTGCCAGCAGCTCCCCGGGGGACAGGGGGCCTGGCTCCTACGAGCAGTACTTC TRBV9 TRBD1 TRBJ2-7 .
CASSPSGGAENEQFF TGTGCCAGCAGCCCTAGCGGGGGGGCCGAGAATGAGCAGTTCTTC TRBV13 TRBD2 TRBJ2-1 .
CASSLQGSRSYEQYF TGTGCCAGCAGTTTACAGGGGAGTCGTTCCTACGAGCAGTACTTC TRBV27 . TRBJ2-7 .
CASIGPLSSYEQYF TGTGCCAGCATCGGTCCTCTAAGCTCCTACGAGCAGTACTTC TRBV7-9 . TRBJ2-7 .
CASSVRGSYNEQFF TGTGCCAGCAGTGTCAGGGGTTCCTACAATGAGCAGTTCTTC TRBV27 . TRBJ2-1 once
CASSFRVGNTEAFF TGCGCCAGCAGCTTCAGGGTGGGGAACACTGAAGCTTTCTTT TRBV5-1 . TRBJ1-1 .
CASSFKNTEAFF TGTGCCAGCAGCTTCAAGAACACTGAAGCTTTCTTT TRBV13 . TRBJ1-1 .
CASSTNREGTGELFF TGTGCCAGCAGCACCAACAGGGAGGGTACCGGGGAGCTGTTTTTT TRBV7-9 . TRBJ2-2 .
CASSRIVGGSANTEAFF TGCGCCAGCAGCCGGATCGTTGGGGGTTCGGCGAACACTGAAGCTTTCTTT TRBV4-3 . TRBJ1-1 .
CASTPGAGTYEQYF TGTGCCAGCACCCCGGGAGCGGGGACCTACGAGCAGTACTTC TRBV27 TRBD2 TRBJ2-7 .
CASSLAHLRKHNEQFF TGTGCCAGCAGCTTAGCCCACTTACGGAAACACAATGAGCAGTTCTTC TRBV7-6 . TRBJ2-1 .
CASSDSPHNEQFF TGTGCCAGCAGTGACTCTCCCCACAATGAGCAGTTCTTC TRBV6-4 . TRBJ2-1 .
CASSFSKSTEAFF TGTGCCAGCAGCTTTTCCAAGAGCACTGAAGCTTTCTTT TRBV5-4 . TRBJ1-1 .
CASSQDAGPGNTIYF TGCGCCAGCAGCCAAGATGCCGGTCCTGGAAACACCATATATTTT TRBV4-3 . TRBJ1-3 .
CASSLDRGSGYEQYF TGTGCCAGCAGCTTAGACAGGGGATCGGGCTACGAGCAGTACTTC TRBV7-3 TRBD1 TRBJ2-7 .
CASSYGLAGINEQFF TGTGCCAGCAGTTACGGACTAGCGGGAATCAATGAGCAGTTCTTC TRBV27 TRBD2 TRBJ2-1 once
CASSPARGKTEAFF TGTGCCAGCAGCCCCGCCAGAGGGAAGACTGAAGCTTTCTTT TRBV9 . TRBJ1-1 .
CASSLDPVAGRNEQFF TGTGCCAGCAGCTTAGATCCAGTAGCGGGGAGGAATGAGCAGTTCTTC TRBV11-3 TRBD2 TRBJ2-1 once
CASSPRGHSYEQYF TGTGCCAGCAGTCCCCGGGGGCACTCCTACGAGCAGTACTTC TRBV27 . TRBJ2-7 .
CASSFGGIVNEKLFF TGTGCCAGCAGCTTTGGCGGGATAGTTAATGAAAAACTGTTTTTT TRBV11-2 . TRBJ1-4 once
CASSIQGSNQPQHF TGTGCCAGCAGCATCCAGGGTAGCAATCAGCCCCAGCATTTT TRBV7-9 . TRBJ1-5 .
CASSPTGFSSGNTIYF TGTGCCAGCAGCCCCACAGGGTTCAGCTCTGGAAACACCATATATTTT TRBV13 . TRBJ1-3 .
CASSPYRSTDTQYF TGTGCCAGCAGTCCCTATAGGAGCACAGATACGCAGTATTTT TRBV27 . TRBJ2-3 .
CASNYGARGNQPQHF TGTGCCAGTAATTATGGGGCTCGGGGCAATCAGCCCCAGCATTTT TRBV19 . TRBJ1-5 .
CASSAGTAAREAFF TGTGCCAGCAGTGCAGGGACAGCAGCTCGGGAAGCTTTCTTT TRBV6-1 TRBD1 TRBJ1-1 .
CASSSPGTSSDTQYF TGTGCCAGCAGCTCCCCCGGGACTAGTTCGGATACGCAGTATTTT TRBV11-3 TRBD2 TRBJ2-3 .
CASSQDIGGPTYNEQFF TGCGCCAGCAGCCAAGATATAGGGGGCCCCACCTACAATGAGCAGTTCTTC TRBV4-3 TRBD1 TRBJ2-1 once
CASSIGGSAYEQYF TGTGCCAGTAGTATAGGGGGTAGCGCCTACGAGCAGTACTTC TRBV19 . TRBJ2-7 .
CASSQGFLAGGRSYNEQFF TGCGCCAGCAGCCAAGGATTCCTAGCGGGGGGGCGCAGCTACAATGAGCAGTTCTTC TRBV4-3 TRBD2 TRBJ2-1 .
CASSSGQGPGNEQFF TGTGCCAGCAGCTCCGGGCAGGGCCCAGGAAATGAGCAGTTCTTC TRBV7-9 . TRBJ2-1 once
CATYTRTVWDTDTQYF TGTGCCACCTACACGCGGACAGTGTGGGACACAGATACGCAGTATTTT TRBV7-9 . TRBJ2-3 medium-sized
CASSQELGSYEQYF TGCGCCAGCAGCCAAGAACTAGGCTCCTACGAGCAGTACTTC TRBV4-3 . TRBJ2-7 .
CASSDSITSPNTGELFF TGTGCCAGCAGTGACTCGATAACTAGCCCGAACACCGGGGAGCTGTTTTTT TRBV6-4 . TRBJ2-2 .
CAWSVPKQRRVGAFF TGTGCCTGGAGTGTACCAAAACAACGTCGGGTTGGAGCTTTCTTT TRBV30 . TRBJ1-1 few
CASSLYPGGQETQYF TGTGCCAGCAGTTTATACCCGGGGGGGCAAGAGACCCAGTACTTC TRBV27 TRBD2 TRBJ2-5 .
CASSLEGFGVGGELFF TGTGCCAGCAGCCTGGAAGGTTTTGGAGTAGGCGGGGAGCTGTTTTTT TRBV9 . TRBJ2-2 .
CASSLSRTGIANYGYTF TGTGCCAGCAGCTTAAGCAGAACAGGGATAGCAAACTATGGCTACACCTTC TRBV7-9 . TRBJ1-2 .
CASSPLRGGIDQPQHF TGTGCCAGCAGCCCCTTACGTGGAGGGATTGATCAGCCCCAGCATTTT TRBV7-8 . TRBJ1-5 .
CASTPREGLSYEQYF TGCGCCAGTACTCCTAGGGAGGGTTTGTCCTACGAGCAGTACTTC TRBV4-1 TRBD2 TRBJ2-7 .
CASTEPGASYEQYF TGTGCCAGCACTGAACCGGGTGCATCCTACGAGCAGTACTTC TRBV5-4 . TRBJ2-7 .
CAWSVRQGAGQPQHF TGTGCCTGGAGTGTACGACAGGGGGCAGGTCAGCCCCAGCATTTT TRBV30 TRBD1 TRBJ1-5 .
CASSTSTSGISTDTQYF TGTGCCAGCAGCACATCGACTAGCGGCATAAGCACAGATACGCAGTATTTT TRBV11-2 TRBD2 TRBJ2-3 .
CASSVSGNMDKNIQYF TGTGCCAGCAGCGTTAGCGGGAATATGGACAAAAACATTCAGTACTTC TRBV9 TRBD2 TRBJ2-4 .
CASSTSGTYQETQYF TGTGCCAGCAGTACCTCCGGGACATACCAAGAGACCCAGTACTTC TRBV6-5 . TRBJ2-5 once
CASSIVSGNNEQFF TGTGCCAGTAGTATAGTGTCCGGGAACAATGAGCAGTTCTTC TRBV19 . TRBJ2-1 .
CASRQQGTGANVLTF TGTGCCAGTAGACAACAGGGGACTGGGGCCAACGTCCTGACTTTC TRBV28 TRBD1 TRBJ2-6 .
CASSEEGSNQPQHF TGTGCCAGCAGTGAGGAGGGCAGCAATCAGCCCCAGCATTTT TRBV2 . TRBJ1-5 once
CAISETDKNTEAFF TGTGCCATCAGTGAGACTGACAAGAACACTGAAGCTTTCTTT TRBV10-3 . TRBJ1-1 .
CASSTTSGGADNEQFF TGTGCCAGCAGCACAACGAGCGGGGGGGCCGATAATGAGCAGTTCTTC TRBV13 TRBD2 TRBJ2-1 .
CATSRPPHYNEQFF TGTGCCACCAGCAGACCTCCCCACTACAATGAGCAGTTCTTC TRBV15 . TRBJ2-1 .
CAWNEGLSNQPQHF TGTGCCTGGAACGAGGGGTTGAGCAATCAGCCCCAGCATTTT TRBV30 . TRBJ1-5 .
CSVEDRGVHYNEQFF TGCAGCGTTGAAGATAGAGGGGTTCACTACAATGAGCAGTTCTTC TRBV29-1 . TRBJ2-1 .
CASSLVASGAYEQYF TGCGCCAGCAGCTTGGTGGCTAGCGGAGCCTACGAGCAGTACTTC TRBV5-1 TRBD2 TRBJ2-7 .
CASSLGTSMNEQFF TGTGCCAGCAGCTTAGGGACTAGCATGAATGAGCAGTTCTTC TRBV7-9 TRBD2 TRBJ2-1 .
CASSSKSTGGDEQFF TGCGCCAGCAGCTCCAAGAGTACAGGGGGCGATGAGCAGTTCTTC TRBV4-1 TRBD1 TRBJ2-1 .
CASSQDIGSETQYF TGCGCCAGCAGCCAAGATATAGGGAGCGAGACCCAGTACTTC TRBV4-1 . TRBJ2-5 .
CAWSTGGTEAFF TGTGCCTGGAGCACAGGGGGCACTGAAGCTTTCTTT TRBV30 TRBD1 TRBJ1-1 .
CASSLAVFLPAKPTDTQYF TGTGCCAGCAGCTTAGCTGTTTTCTTACCGGCTAAACCCACAGATACGCAGTATTTT TRBV7-2 . TRBJ2-3 once